This TCR beta chain was found in a study of OX40 agonist ivuxolimab in advanced cancers. Study-level background: One patient with hepatocellular carcinoma and two with cutaneous melanoma, three in all, had partial responses.

Germline values: CDR1 SQVTM, CDR2 ANQGSEA. The CDR3 has 14 residues. With 7 bases clipped from V and 2 bases from J, the junction kept 5 bases outside the gene matches. Method: immunoSEQ multiplex PCR; TCRdb's copy keeps in-frame clones and lacks some. The sample comprises about 51,000 clones, about 90% of which are singletons, and about 3.8% rests with the top ten. Concerning this clone: What it binds is unknown.

Findings and limits, study-wide: Several nonresponders also turned out to have low normalized T-cell clonal expansion.

This clonotype was sampled from an adult with an advanced solid tumor such as melanoma, head and neck, liver or kidney cancer. Sequences were derived from CD4+ or CD8+ T cells sorted from blood, sampled in a trial of the OX40 agonist ivuxolimab. This chain links TRBV29-1 with TRBJ2-1; 10 bases map to TRBD2. The DNA of the CDR3 is TGCAGCGCCGATACTAGCGGGACCTACAATGAGCAGTTCTTC. Protein: CSADTSGTYNEQFF.